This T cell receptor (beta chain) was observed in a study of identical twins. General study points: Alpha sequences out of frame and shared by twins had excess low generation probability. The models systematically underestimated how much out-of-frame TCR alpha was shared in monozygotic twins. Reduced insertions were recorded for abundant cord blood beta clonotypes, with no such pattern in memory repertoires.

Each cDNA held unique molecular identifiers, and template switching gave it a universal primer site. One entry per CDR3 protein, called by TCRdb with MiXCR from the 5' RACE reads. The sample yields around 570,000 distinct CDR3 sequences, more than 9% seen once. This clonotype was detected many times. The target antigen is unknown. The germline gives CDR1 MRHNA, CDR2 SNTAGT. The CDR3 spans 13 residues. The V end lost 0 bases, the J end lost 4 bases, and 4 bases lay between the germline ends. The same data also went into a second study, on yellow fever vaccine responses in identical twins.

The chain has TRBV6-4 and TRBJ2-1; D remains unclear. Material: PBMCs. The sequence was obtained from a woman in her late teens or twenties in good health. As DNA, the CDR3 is TGTGCCAGCAGTGACTCCTCATACAATGAGCAGTTCTTC. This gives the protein CASSDSSYNEQFF.